There are a few counts of the clone carrying this TCR beta chain. The data derive from a study of regulatory T cells in long-lasting Graves disease. Study background: Patients with persistent Graves' disease had over 5 years of antithyroid drugs and persistent TSH receptor antibodies.

Researchers made TCR beta libraries by using iRepertoire HTBI primers and running Arm-PCR on CDR3 regions. TCRdb analysed the multiplex PCR reads with MiXCR anew, one entry per CDR3 protein. The sample contains fewer than 550,000 distinct CDR3 sequences, about 22% of which appear only once. The time point here: persistent/refractory GD, antithyroid drugs over 5 years with positive TRAb. With RNA extracted from PBMCs as input, the TCR library was made. Into tubes containing EDTA, 7.5 to 9.5 milliliters of peripheral blood were drawn. The source of this sequence is a female donor with Graves disease. The starting material was peripheral blood mononuclear cells (PBMCs), obtained when the disease was refractory, from a patient treated with antithyroid drugs.

The chain's CDR3 is CASSGGGQGHPLGANVLTF. In DNA, the CDR3 is TGTGCCAGCAGCGGAGGGGGACAGGGGCACCCACTTGGGGCCAACGTCCTGACTTTC. This chain connects TRBV7-3 to TRBJ2-6; 10 bases are a match to TRBD1. The CDR3 is 19 residues long. The germline CDR1 and CDR2 sequences are SGHTA and FQGTGA. J was trimmed by 3 bases and V by 5 bases; bases with no gene match: 13. The full variable domain, completed using reference TRBV7-3 and TRBJ2-6, is GAGVSQTPSNKVTEKGKYVELRCDPISGHTALYWYRQSLGQGPEFLIYFQGTGAADDSGLPNDRFFAVRPEGSVSTLKIQRTERGDSAVYLCASSGGGQGHPLGANVLTFGAGSRLTVL.